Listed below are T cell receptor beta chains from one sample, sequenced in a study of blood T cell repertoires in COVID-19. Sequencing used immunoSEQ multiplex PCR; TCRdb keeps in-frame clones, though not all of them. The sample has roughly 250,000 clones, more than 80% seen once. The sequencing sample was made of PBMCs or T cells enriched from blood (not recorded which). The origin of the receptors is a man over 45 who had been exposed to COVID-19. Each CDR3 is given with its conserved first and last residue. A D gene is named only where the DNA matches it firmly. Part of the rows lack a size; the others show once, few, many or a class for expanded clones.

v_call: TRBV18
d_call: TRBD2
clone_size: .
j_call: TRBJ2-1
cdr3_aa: CASSPLTSGEAQEFF

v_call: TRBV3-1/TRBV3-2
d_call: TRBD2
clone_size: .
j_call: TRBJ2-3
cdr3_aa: CASSQASGITDTQYF

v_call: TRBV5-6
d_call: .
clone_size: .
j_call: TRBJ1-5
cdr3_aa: CASSLGGGGQPQHF

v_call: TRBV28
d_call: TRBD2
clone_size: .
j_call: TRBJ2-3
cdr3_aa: CASSPLTSAGTDTQYF

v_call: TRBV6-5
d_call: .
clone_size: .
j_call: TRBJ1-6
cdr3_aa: CASRTDYNSPLHF

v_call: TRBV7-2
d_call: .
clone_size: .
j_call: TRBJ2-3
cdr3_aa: CASSSRRVAAADTQYF

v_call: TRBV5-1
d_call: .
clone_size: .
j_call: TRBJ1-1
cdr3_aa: CASSLGVGDYTEAFF

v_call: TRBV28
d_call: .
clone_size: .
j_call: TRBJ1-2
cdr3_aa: CASISHFANYGYTF

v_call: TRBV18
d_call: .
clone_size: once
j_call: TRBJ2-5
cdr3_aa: CASSPVRAGETQYF

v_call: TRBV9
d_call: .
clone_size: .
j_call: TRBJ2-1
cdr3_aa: CASSVSGTAVNNEQFF

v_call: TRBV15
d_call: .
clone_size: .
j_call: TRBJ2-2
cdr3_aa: CATSREPETANTGELFF

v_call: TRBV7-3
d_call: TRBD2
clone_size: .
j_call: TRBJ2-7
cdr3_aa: CASSPGTSGGAHEQYF

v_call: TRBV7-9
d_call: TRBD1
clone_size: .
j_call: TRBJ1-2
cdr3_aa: CASSPLWTGGLLYGYTF

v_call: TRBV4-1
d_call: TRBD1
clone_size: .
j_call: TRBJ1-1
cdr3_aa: CASSPAGTGALHTEAFF

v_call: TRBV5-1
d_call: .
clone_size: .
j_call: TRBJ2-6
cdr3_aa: CASSPLLASGANVLTF

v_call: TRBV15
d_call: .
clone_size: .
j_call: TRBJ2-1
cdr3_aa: CATSYLVREYNEQFF

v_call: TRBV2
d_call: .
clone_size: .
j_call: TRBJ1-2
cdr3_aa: CASLEGGAPRGYTF

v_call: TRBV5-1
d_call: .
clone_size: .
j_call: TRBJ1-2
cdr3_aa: CASSRGNYGYTF

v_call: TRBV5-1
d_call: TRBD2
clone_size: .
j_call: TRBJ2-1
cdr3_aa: CASSSALAGGYNEQFF

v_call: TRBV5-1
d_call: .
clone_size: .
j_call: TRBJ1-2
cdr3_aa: CASSLYQGSYGYTF

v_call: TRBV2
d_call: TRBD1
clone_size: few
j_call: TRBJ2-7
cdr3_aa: CASSDRDRGYEQYF

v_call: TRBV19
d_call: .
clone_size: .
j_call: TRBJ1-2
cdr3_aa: CASSAQGGYGYTF

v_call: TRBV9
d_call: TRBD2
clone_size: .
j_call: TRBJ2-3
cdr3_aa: CASSVEASGRYKTSTDTQYF

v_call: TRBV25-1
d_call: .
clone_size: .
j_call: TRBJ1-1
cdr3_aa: CASSEWGGTGTEAFF

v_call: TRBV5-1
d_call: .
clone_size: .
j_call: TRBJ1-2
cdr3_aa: CASSLGDRYYGYTF

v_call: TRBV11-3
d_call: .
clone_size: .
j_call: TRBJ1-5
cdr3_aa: CASSRGENQPQHF

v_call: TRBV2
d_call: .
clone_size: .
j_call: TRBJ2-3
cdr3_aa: CASQTDTQYF

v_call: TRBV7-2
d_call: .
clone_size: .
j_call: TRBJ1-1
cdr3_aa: CASSLQGSGSTEAFF

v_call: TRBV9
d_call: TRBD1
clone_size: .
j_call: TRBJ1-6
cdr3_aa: CASSVVGQGSSPLHF

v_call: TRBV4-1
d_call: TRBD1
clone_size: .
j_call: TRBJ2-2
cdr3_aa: CASSPWTGSGELFF

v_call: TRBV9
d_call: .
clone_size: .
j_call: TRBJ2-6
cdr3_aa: CASSVGTASGANVLTF

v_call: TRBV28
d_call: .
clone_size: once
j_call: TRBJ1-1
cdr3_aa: CASSFRIEAFF

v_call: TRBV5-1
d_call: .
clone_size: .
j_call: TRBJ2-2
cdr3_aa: CASSLVGGFTGELFF

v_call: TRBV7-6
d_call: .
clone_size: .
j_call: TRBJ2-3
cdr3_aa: CASSLGWGGTTDTQYF

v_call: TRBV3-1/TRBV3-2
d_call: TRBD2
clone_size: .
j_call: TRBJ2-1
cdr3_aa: CASSQEWTSGAEQFF

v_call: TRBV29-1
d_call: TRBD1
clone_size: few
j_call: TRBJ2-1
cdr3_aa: CSVDLGQTYNEQFF

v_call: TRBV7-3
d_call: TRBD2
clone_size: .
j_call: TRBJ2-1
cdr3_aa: CASSLSGRNHNEQFF

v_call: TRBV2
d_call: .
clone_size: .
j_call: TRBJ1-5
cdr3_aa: CASRVTGNNQPQHF

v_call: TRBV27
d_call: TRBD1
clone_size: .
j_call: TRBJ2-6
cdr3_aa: CASRRTDRGLTGANVLTF

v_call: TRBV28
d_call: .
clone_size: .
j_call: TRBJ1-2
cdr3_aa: CASSLREYGYTF

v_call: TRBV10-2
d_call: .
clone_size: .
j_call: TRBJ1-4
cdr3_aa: CASSEFNRETEKLFF

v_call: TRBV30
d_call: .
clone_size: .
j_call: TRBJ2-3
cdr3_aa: CAWSFLRGIGDTQYF

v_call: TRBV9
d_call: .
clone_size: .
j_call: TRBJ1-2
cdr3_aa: CASSGLTVAPIYGYTF

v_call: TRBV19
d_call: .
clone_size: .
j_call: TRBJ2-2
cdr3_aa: CASIRGELLNTGELFF

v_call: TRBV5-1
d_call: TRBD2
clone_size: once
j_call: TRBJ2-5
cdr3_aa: CASSRTSLVETQYF

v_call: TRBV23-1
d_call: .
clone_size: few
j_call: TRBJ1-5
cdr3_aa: CASSQGGKEGNQPQHF

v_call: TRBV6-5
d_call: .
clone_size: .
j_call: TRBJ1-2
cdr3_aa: CASSPGINYGYTF

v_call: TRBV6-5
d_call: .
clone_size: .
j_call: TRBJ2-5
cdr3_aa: CASSYSIMALNSYF